The 2 T cell receptor beta chains in this list originate from one sample, sequenced in a study of cytomegalovirus exposure and HLA in healthy donors. PCR involved 60 Vbeta and 13 Jbeta primers. Profiling relied on immunoSEQ multiplex PCR, and the TCRdb table lists in-frame clones only, not all of them. This repertoire shows approximately 180,000 clones, 77% found once; its top ten account for 3.5% to 4.5%. Sequencing used PBMCs. The source is a woman aged 60-75 years in good health and CMV-seropositive.

This chain uses TRBV11-3 with TRBJ2-2; D may be TRBD2 (6 bases). The ends were cut back, 0 bases at V and 4 bases at J, with 12 bases in the middle. This CDR3 spans 16 amino acids. CDR1 and CDR2 (germline): SGHNT, YENEEA. CDR3 coding DNA: TGTGCCAGCAGCTTAGATCCCGGGACTCCCACCGGGGAGCTGTTTTTT. This translates into CASSLDPGTPTGELFF.

This clone came up a few times. This sequence joins TRBV7-6 and TRBJ2-7; D gene unclear. CDR3 length: 14 residues. Germline values: CDR1 SGHVS, CDR2 FNYEAQ. V dropped 3 bases and J dropped 1 base, with 10 bases sitting between them. The CDR3 coding sequence is TGTGCCAGCAGCTTGGGCACTTTTTCCTACGAGCAGTACTTC. It yields the protein CASSLGTFSYEQYF. Full variable domain (missing parts from reference TRBV7-6 and TRBJ2-7): GAGVSQSPRYKVTKRGQDVALRCDPISGHVSLYWYRQALGQGPEFLTYFNYEAQQDKSGLPNDRFSAERPEGSISTLTIQRTEQRDSAMYRCASSLGTFSYEQYFGPGTRLTVT.